One sample yielded the 8 T cell receptor beta chains listed below, sequenced in a study of PD-1 blockade in classical Hodgkin lymphoma. Measured with immunoSEQ multiplex PCR; TCRdb has only the in-frame clones, and not every one. The table records roughly 50,000 clones, around three quarters of them present only once. Every single patient, without exception, relapsed after autologous stem cell transplantation, and brentuximab vedotin exposure varied. The sample in question was peripheral blood mononuclear cells (PBMCs), obtained before the second cycle of nivolumab. These receptors were taken from a human donor with classical Hodgkin lymphoma.

The sample holds a few counts of this clone. V gene TRBV2 combines with J gene TRBJ2-7, with D perhaps matching TRBD2 (6 bases). CDR1 is SNHLY and CDR2 is FYNNEI in the germline V gene. V lost 3 bases, J lost 2 bases, and 8 bases lay in between. The CDR3 contains 13 residues. The CDR3 loop reads CASSEGGAYEQYF. The DNA of the CDR3 is TGTGCCAGCAGTGAGGGCGGGGCCTACGAGCAGTACTTC.

This chain connects TRBV6-5 to TRBJ1-1; D is uncertain. The germline gives CDR1 MNHEY, CDR2 SVGAGI. This CDR3 contains 14 residues. Trimming took 0 bases from V and 4 from J, leaving 9 bases between them. As DNA, the CDR3 is TGTGCCAGCAGTTACTCGAGGACTGGCACTGAAGCTTTCTTT. Its protein product is CASSYSRTGTEAFF.

This sequence joins TRBV7-9 and TRBJ2-7; no definite D call. The CDR3 runs to 13 residues. The germline CDR1 and CDR2 sequences are SEHNR and FQNEAQ (reference sequence). Deletions cut 3 bases from V and 2 bases from J, with 8 bases between. The CDR3, as DNA: TGTGCCAGCAGCTTGACTGCTACCTACGAGCAGTACTTC. Translation gives CASSLTATYEQYF.

The chain uses TRBV28 and TRBJ2-7; 9 bases are shared with TRBD2. The CDR3 consists of 16 residues. Germline-derived CDR1 and CDR2 are MDHEN and SYDVKM. Unmatched junction bases numbered 6, after V lost 3 bases and J lost 0 bases. CDR3 sequence: CASSFTLAGLSYEQYF. Written as DNA, the CDR3 is TGTGCCAGCAGTTTCACTCTAGCGGGACTCTCCTACGAGCAGTACTTC.

J is TRBJ2-2 and V is TRBV9, with 8 bases identical to TRBD2. Germline CDR1 is SGDLS and CDR2 is YYNGEE. The CDR3 consists of 16 residues. V was pared by 1 base and J by 3 bases, with 5 bases of the junction left unmatched. The chain's CDR3 is CASSVSAGGDTGELFF. Here the CDR3 DNA reads TGTGCCAGCAGCGTATCGGCGGGAGGCGACACCGGGGAGCTGTTTTTT.

The table lists this clone with a count of one. V and J are TRBV27 and TRBJ1-1; D is unresolved. Per the germline V gene, CDR1 is MNHEY and CDR2 is SMNVEV (reference sequence). There are 15 residues in the CDR3. The V end was cut by 5 bases, the J end by 0 bases, with 13 bases between. The CDR3 DNA is TGTGCCAGCAGTCTACAAGGGCAGATGAACACTGAAGCTTTCTTT. Protein: CASSLQGQMNTEAFF.

This rearrangement joins TRBV6-6 to TRBJ2-5; D not certain. This CDR3 is 12 amino acids long. The V end was cut by 6 bases, the J end by 0 bases, with 5 bases between. CDR1 is MNHNY, CDR2 SVGAGI, per germline (reference sequence). The CDR3 region has the DNA TGTGCCAGCAGGGGGTACCAAGAGACCCAGTACTTC. Residues: CASRGYQETQYF.

The genes are TRBV19 and TRBJ1-6; the D gene is possibly TRBD1 (6 bases). Germline CDR1 and CDR2: LNHDA and SQIVND (reference sequence). The CDR3 totals 17 residues. V was trimmed by 5 bases and J by 5 bases, leaving 19 bases between them. CDR3 coding DNA: TGTGCCAGTAGTTGGTCCCGAGTGGGGGCCGATAATTCACCCCTCCACTTT. Its translation: CASSWSRVGADNSPLHF.